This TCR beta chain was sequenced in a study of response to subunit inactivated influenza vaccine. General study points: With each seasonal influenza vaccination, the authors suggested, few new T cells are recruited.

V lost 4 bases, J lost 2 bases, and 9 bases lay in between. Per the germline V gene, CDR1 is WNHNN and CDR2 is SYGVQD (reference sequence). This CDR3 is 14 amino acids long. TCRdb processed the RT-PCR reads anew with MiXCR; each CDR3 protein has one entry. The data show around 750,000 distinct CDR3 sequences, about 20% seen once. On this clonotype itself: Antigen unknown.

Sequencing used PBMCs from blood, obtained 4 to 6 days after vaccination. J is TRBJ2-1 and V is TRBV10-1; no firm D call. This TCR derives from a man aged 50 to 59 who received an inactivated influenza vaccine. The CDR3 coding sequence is TGCGCCAGCAGTGCCGGGTTTGCCTACAATGAGCAGTTCTTC. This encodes CASSAGFAYNEQFF.